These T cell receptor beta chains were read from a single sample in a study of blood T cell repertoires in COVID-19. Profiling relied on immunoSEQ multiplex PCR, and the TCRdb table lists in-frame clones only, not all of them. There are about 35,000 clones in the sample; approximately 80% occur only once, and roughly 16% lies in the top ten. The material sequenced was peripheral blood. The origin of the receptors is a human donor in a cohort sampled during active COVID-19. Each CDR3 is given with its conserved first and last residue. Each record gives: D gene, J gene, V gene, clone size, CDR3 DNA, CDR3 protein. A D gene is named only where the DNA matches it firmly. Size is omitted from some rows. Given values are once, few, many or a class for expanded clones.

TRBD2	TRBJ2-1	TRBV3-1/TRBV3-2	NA	TGTGCCAGCAGCCAAGAGCTAGCGGGAGGGGGAGGGGAGCAGTTCTTC	CASSQELAGGGGEQFF
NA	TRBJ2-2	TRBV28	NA	TGTGCCAGCAGTCTGAGGGTGAACACCGGGGAGCTGTTTTTT	CASSLRVNTGELFF
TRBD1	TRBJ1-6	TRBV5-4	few	TGTGCCAGCAGCCCCGTCGACGACAGGGGGCATTCACCCCTCCACTTT	CASSPVDDRGHSPLHF
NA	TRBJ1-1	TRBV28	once	TGTGCCAGCAGTTCCCCCTATGAAGCTTTCTTT	CASSSPYEAFF
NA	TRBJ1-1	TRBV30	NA	TGTGCCTGGAAGGCAGGAAGCACTGAAGCTTTCTTT	CAWKAGSTEAFF
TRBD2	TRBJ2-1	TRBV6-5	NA	TGTGCCAGCAGTTACGGGGGGGGTGACTCCTACAATGAGCAGTTCTTC	CASSYGGGDSYNEQFF
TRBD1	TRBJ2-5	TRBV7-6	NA	TGTGCCAGCAGCTCCTTAGTTGGGCGGACAGGCCAAGAGACCCAGTACTTC	CASSSLVGRTGQETQYF
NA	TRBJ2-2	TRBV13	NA	TGTGCCAGCAGCCCTGGGGGGGGCTTCGGCGGGGAGCTGTTTTTT	CASSPGGGFGGELFF
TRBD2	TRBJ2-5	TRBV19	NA	TGTGCCAGTAGTATAAGCGGGGGGTCAGAGACCCAGTACTTC	CASSISGGSETQYF
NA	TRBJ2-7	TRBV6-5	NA	TGTGCCAGCAAGGCAGGGATGACCTACGAGCAGTACTTC	CASKAGMTYEQYF
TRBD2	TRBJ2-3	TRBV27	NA	TGTGCCAGCAGGCCGGGACTAGCCCATATGGATACGCAGTATTTT	CASRPGLAHMDTQYF
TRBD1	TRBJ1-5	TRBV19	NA	TGTGCCAGTAGTATGACAGGGGTTAGCAATCAGCCCCAGCATTTT	CASSMTGVSNQPQHF
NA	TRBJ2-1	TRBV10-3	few	TGTGCCATCAGCCAGTCGAATGAGCAGTTCTTC	CAISQSNEQFF
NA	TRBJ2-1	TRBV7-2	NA	TGTGCCAGCAGCTCAGGCTCATACAATGAGCAGTTCTTC	CASSSGSYNEQFF
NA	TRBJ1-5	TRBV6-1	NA	TGTGCCAGCAGTGACAGGTTGGGAGGCAATCAGCCCCAGCATTTT	CASSDRLGGNQPQHF
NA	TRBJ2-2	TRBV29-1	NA	TGCAGCGTGGCGGCTAGCGTTACCGGGGAGCTGTTTTTT	CSVAASVTGELFF
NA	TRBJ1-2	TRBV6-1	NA	TGTGCCAGCAGTGACAGGGAAAGCGCTAACTATGGCTACACCTTC	CASSDRESANYGYTF
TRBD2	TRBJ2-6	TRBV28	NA	TGTGCCGCGGGGGTCGCTGGGGCCAACGTCCTGACTTTC	CAAGVAGANVLTF
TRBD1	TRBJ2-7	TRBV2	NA	TGTGCCAGCAGTCTACAGGGGCCTTCCTACGAGCAGTACTTC	CASSLQGPSYEQYF
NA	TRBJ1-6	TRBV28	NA	TGTGCCAGCAGTTTATACTCAGGCAATTCACCCCTCCACTTT	CASSLYSGNSPLHF
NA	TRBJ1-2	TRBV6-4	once	TGTGCCGGAACTTTGGGCAGGCATGGTAACTATGGCTACACCTTC	CAGTLGRHGNYGYTF
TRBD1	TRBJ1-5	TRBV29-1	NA	TGCAGCGCTGGGACAGGGGATCAGCCCCAGCATTTT	CSAGTGDQPQHF
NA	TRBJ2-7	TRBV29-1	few	TGCAGCGTTGCCGCCACCACAGGTCTCGAGCAGTACTTC	CSVAATTGLEQYF
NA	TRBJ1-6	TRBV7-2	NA	TGTGCCAGCAGTTCGGACAGCAGCTATAATTCACCCCTCCACTTT	CASSSDSSYNSPLHF
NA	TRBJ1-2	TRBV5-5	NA	TGTGCCAGCAGCTTGCTAAACAGGTTTGGGAACTATGGCTACACCTTC	CASSLLNRFGNYGYTF
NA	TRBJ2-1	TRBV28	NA	TGTGCCAGCAGTTTATTGGGGCTACAGCAGTTCTTC	CASSLLGLQQFF
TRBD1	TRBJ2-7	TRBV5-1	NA	TGCGCCAGCACCCGGACAGGGGTCTCCTACGAGCAGTACTTC	CASTRTGVSYEQYF
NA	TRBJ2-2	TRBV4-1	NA	TGCGCCAGCAGCCAAGAAGGGGGGCGAGCGGGACTCTCCGGGGAGCTGTTTTTT	CASSQEGGRAGLSGELFF
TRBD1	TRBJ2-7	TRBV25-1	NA	TGTGCCAGCAGTGGGGACAGGGTGAGTTACGAGCAGTACTTC	CASSGDRVSYEQYF
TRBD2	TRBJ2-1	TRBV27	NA	TGTGCCAGCAGTCACCTAAGAGCGGGGGGATACAATGAGCAGTTCTTC	CASSHLRAGGYNEQFF
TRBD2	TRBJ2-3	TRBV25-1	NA	TGTGCCAGCAGTCCCAAATTAGGGAGCGGGGGCCTCACAGATACGCAGTATTTT	CASSPKLGSGGLTDTQYF
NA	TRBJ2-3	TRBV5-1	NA	TGCGCCAGCAGCTCCGGGGCAGGGGGAGGAGGAGATACGCAGTATTTT	CASSSGAGGGGDTQYF
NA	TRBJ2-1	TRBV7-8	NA	TGTGCCAGCAGCTCCCCAAGGGACAGGTGGGGCGGAGCGGGAGGCCCCCATTCGGTCTTC	CASSSPRDRWGGAGGPHSVF
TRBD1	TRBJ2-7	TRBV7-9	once	TGTGCCAGCAGCGCACGGGACAGGCCCCTGGAGCAGTACTTC	CASSARDRPLEQYF
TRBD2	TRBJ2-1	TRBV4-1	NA	TGCGCCAGCAGCCAAGAAAGGCTAGCGGGAGATGAGCAGTTCTTC	CASSQERLAGDEQFF
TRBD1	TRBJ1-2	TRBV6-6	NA	TGTGCCAGCAGAAGGGGACAGCCGTATGGCTACACCTTC	CASRRGQPYGYTF
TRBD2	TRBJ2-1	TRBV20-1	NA	TGCAGTGCTAGTACAGCGGGGGCGCGGTACAATGAGCAGTTCTTC	CSASTAGARYNEQFF
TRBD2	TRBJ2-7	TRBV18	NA	TGTGCCAGCTCGGCCGGGGGGAACGAGCAGTACTTC	CASSAGGNEQYF
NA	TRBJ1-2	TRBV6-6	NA	TGTGCCAGCAGCCGACTGGGGAGTTATGGCTACACCTTC	CASSRLGSYGYTF
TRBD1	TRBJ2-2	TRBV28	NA	TGTGCCAGCACCTTCCCGGCGGGATCGGGACAGGGGGGGACCGGGGAGCTGTTTTTT	CASTFPAGSGQGGTGELFF
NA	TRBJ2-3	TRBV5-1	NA	TGCGCCAGCAGCCTCTCCGGGGGCACAGATACGCAGTATTTT	CASSLSGGTDTQYF